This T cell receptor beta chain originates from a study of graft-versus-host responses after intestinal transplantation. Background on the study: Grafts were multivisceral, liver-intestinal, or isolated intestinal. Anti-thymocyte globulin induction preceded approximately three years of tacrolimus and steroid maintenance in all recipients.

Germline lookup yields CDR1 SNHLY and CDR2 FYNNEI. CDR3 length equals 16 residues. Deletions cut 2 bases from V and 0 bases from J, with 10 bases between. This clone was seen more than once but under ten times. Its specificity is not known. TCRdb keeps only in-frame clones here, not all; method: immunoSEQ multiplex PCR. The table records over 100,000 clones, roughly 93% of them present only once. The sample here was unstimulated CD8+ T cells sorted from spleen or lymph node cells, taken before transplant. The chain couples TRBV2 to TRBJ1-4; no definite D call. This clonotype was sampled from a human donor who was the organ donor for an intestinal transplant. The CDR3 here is CASSERHETTNEKLFF. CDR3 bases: TGTGCCAGCAGTGAAAGGCATGAAACAACTAATGAAAAACTGTTTTTT.